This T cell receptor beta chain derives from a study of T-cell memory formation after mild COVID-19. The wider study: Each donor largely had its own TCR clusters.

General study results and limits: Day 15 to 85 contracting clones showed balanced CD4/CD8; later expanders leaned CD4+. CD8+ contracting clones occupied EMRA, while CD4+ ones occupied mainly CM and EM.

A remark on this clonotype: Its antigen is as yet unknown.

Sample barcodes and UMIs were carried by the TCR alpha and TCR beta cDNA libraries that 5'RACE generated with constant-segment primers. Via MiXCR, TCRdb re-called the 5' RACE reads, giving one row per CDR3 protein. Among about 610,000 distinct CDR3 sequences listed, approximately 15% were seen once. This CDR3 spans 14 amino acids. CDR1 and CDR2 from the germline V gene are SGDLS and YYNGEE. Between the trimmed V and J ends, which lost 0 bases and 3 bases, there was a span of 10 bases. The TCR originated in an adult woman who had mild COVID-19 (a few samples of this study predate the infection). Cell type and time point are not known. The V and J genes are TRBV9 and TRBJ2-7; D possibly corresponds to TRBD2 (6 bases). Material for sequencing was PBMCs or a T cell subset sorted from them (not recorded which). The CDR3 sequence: CASSVGLDLYEQYF. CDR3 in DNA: TGTGCCAGCAGCGTAGGACTAGATCTCTACGAGCAGTACTTC.